The next 10 T cell receptor beta chains were all read from a single sample in a study of cytomegalovirus exposure and HLA in healthy donors. The PCR made use of 60 Vbeta and 13 Jbeta primers. The protocol was immunoSEQ multiplex PCR, while the TCRdb copy is restricted to in-frame clones and leaves out a portion. The data show fewer than 100,000 clones, with about 75% seen just once and roughly 7.7% held by the top ten. Material: PBMCs. The receptors derive from a man aged 35 to 55 in good health and CMV-seropositive.

This chain uses TRBV9 with TRBJ2-5; 12 positions agree with TRBD2. The length of the CDR3 is 18 residues. Germline V CDR1 and CDR2: SGDLS, YYNGEE. The V gene end was trimmed by 0 bases and the J gene end by 4 bases; junction bases not matched to a gene: 10. CDR3 nucleotides: TGTGCCAGCAGCGTAGGTACTAGCGGGAGGAGGTTAGGAGAGACCCAGTACTTC. As protein: CASSVGTSGRRLGETQYF.

The genes are TRBV28 and TRBJ2-7, with unresolved D. The germline V and J ends were trimmed by 6 bases and 4 bases, with 13 bases remaining between them. The CDR3 runs 13 residues. Per the germline V gene, CDR1 is MDHEN and CDR2 is SYDVKM. CDR3 nucleotides: TGTGCCAGCAGGCGCCCTGATTTGTACGAGCAGTACTTC. This translates into CASRRPDLYEQYF.

About this clone itself: Sequence at one end of the junction differs from germline and may be a read error. V gene TRBV6-6 combines with J gene TRBJ2-7, with D possibly TRBD1 on 6 matching bases. Germline CDR1 reads MNHNY; CDR2 reads SVGAGI (reference sequence). This CDR3 has 15 amino acids. CDR3 DNA sequence: TGTGCCAGCAGCCATTCTAGGACAGACTCCTGCGAGCAGTACTTC. It encodes CASSHSRTDSCEQYF.

V is TRBV7-9 and J is TRBJ2-7; 9 bases match TRBD1. CDR3 length: 14 residues. Germline V gene data show CDR1 as SEHNR and CDR2 as FQNEAQ (reference sequence). With V trimmed by 5 bases and J by 6 bases, 8 bases remained unmatched. In DNA, the CDR3 is TGTGCCAGCAGCCGCGACAGGGGGTCTAGCGAGCAGTACTTC. Encoded protein: CASSRDRGSSEQYF.

The CDR3 protein is CASRDYRGEGTGELFF. CDR3 DNA sequence: TGTGCCAGCAGGGATTACAGGGGTGAAGGCACCGGGGAGCTGTTTTTT. The V gene is TRBV11-3, the J gene TRBJ2-2; 7 positions agree with TRBD1. V lost 6 bases, J lost 4 bases, and 11 bases stayed unmatched. The CDR3 length is 16 residues. Germline assignment: CDR1 SGHNT and CDR2 YENEEA.

The chain recombines TRBV10-3 with TRBJ1-4; D is uncertain. V shed 4 bases and J shed 14 bases, with 14 bases lying between them. Germline loops: CDR1 ENHRY, CDR2 SYGVKD. The CDR3 sequence is 12 residues long. The CDR3 loop reads CAISGREDRLFF. The DNA of the CDR3 is TGTGCCATCAGTGGTCGGGAAGATCGGCTGTTTTTT.

The J gene is TRBJ2-3, the V gene TRBV5-1; TRBD2 matches 7 bases. Germline assignment: CDR1 SGHRS and CDR2 YFSETQ. This CDR3 is 17 amino acids long. The V and J ends lost 4 bases and 2 bases, in that order; junction bases with no gene match: 13. This CDR3 reads CASSPWGSGPSTDTQYF. CDR3 in DNA: TGCGCCAGCAGCCCGTGGGGTAGCGGGCCTTCCACAGATACGCAGTATTTT.

This sequence joins TRBV10-3 and TRBJ1-3; D is perhaps TRBD1 (5 bases). V lost 1 base, J lost 1 base, and 11 bases lay in between. The CDR3 totals 16 residues. Germline values: CDR1 ENHRY, CDR2 SYGVKD. The CDR3 is CAISEWGGSSGNTIYF. CDR3 nucleotides: TGTGCCATCAGTGAGTGGGGGGGGTCTTCTGGAAACACCATATATTTT.

The CDR3 coding sequence is TGTGCCAGCAGTGAAGCGATCGTTTCCCGCAGGGCCCTCGAGCAGTACTTC. Its protein is CASSEAIVSRRALEQYF. The chain recombines TRBV6-1 with TRBJ2-7, with a possible D match to TRBD1 (5 bases). Trimming removed 0 bases from V and 6 bases from J, with 21 bases in between. The CDR3 is 17 amino acids. From germline, CDR1 is MNHNS and CDR2 SASEGT.

The chain joins TRBV6-5 to TRBJ2-7, with D unclear. The CDR3 spans 12 residues. V was clipped by 2 bases and J by 6 bases, with 8 bases between them. The germline V gene has CDR1 MNHEY and CDR2 SVGAGI. CDR3 sequence reads: CASSYVTGEQYF. CDR3 sequence (DNA): TGTGCCAGCAGTTACGTGACGGGCGAGCAGTACTTC.